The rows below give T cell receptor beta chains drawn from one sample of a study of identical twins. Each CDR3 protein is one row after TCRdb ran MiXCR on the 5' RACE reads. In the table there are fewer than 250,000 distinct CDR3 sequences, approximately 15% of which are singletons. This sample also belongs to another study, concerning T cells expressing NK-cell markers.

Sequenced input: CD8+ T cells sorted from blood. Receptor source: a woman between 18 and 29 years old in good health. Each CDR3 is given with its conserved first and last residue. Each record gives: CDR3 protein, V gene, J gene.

CASSVVWGTIQETQYF	TRBV6-1	TRBJ2-5
CASGGQPLDF	TRBV12-3/TRBV12-4	TRBJ2-7
CAWSLADTQYF	TRBV30	TRBJ2-3
CAWSSIDDEQFF	TRBV30	TRBJ2-1
CASSFEAQGDTEAFF	TRBV12-3/TRBV12-4	TRBJ1-1
CASRADQRGEQFF	TRBV19	TRBJ2-1
CASSQVTVADTQYF	TRBV14	TRBJ2-3
CSARDGGGTDNEQFF	TRBV20-1	TRBJ2-1
CASSLIGKAQYF	TRBV27	TRBJ2-3
CASSQDLGLYEQYF	TRBV4-3	TRBJ2-7
CASSLSLDTQYF	TRBV7-6	TRBJ2-3
CASTPTGDGETQYF	TRBV5-5	TRBJ2-5
CASSVAVVTDTQYF	TRBV9	TRBJ2-3
CATSTPDRPNTEAFF	TRBV15	TRBJ1-1
CASSLITSNEQFF	TRBV27	TRBJ2-1
CASSLVQGWGNEQFF	TRBV7-9	TRBJ2-1
CASSLGQGRKTQYF	TRBV12-3/TRBV12-4	TRBJ2-5
CSVVQGSYEQYF	TRBV29-1	TRBJ2-7
CATSRDQTFSYEQYF	TRBV15	TRBJ2-7
CASNLAGSTDTQYF	TRBV12-3/TRBV12-4	TRBJ2-3
CSAPSPGLAGGAQYF	TRBV20-1	TRBJ2-5
CASSREGTVEAFF	TRBV5-1	TRBJ1-1
CASSSVSYPDTQYF	TRBV7-9	TRBJ2-3
CASSQDSGRAWNEQFF	TRBV3-1	TRBJ2-1
CASSFVDRGGGPEDEKLFF	TRBV11-1	TRBJ1-4
CASSLTSGSDRETQYF	TRBV5-5	TRBJ2-5
CSVTAGGPLNEQFF	TRBV29-1	TRBJ2-1
CASRPTSGGYNEQFF	TRBV7-9	TRBJ2-1
CASTLGLAGGNEQFF	TRBV2	TRBJ2-1
CASSLATEGDTGELFF	TRBV5-6	TRBJ2-2
CASSYLETQYF	TRBV6-5	TRBJ2-5
CASSPGGSSYNEQFF	TRBV7-9	TRBJ2-1
CASSPRGKTTYEQYF	TRBV27	TRBJ2-7
CASSSSGVLELFF	TRBV6-5	TRBJ2-2
CASSLPQGTSGEQFF	TRBV7-9	TRBJ2-1
CASSFQGTYNEQFF	TRBV12-3/TRBV12-4	TRBJ2-1
CAISEGQGKANYGYTF	TRBV10-3	TRBJ1-2
CSAREGPVTNYGYTF	TRBV20-1	TRBJ1-2
CASSEHSNQPQHF	TRBV6-1	TRBJ1-5
CASNSGRTDTQYF	TRBV12-3/TRBV12-4	TRBJ2-3
CASSTTGSPLHF	TRBV27	TRBJ1-6